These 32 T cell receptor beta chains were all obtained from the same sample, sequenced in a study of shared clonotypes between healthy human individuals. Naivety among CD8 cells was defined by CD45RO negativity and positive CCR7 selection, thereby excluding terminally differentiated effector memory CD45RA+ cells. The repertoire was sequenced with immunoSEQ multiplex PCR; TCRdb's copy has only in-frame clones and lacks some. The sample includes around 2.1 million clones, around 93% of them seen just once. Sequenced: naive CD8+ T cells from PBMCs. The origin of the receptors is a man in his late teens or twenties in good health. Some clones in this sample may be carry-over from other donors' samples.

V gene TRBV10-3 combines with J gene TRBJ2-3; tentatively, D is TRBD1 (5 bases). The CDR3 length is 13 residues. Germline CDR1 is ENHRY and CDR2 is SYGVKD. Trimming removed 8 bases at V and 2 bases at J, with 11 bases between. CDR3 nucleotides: TGTGCCATCTTGGCAGGGCTCACAGATACGCAGTATTTT. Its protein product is CAILAGLTDTQYF.

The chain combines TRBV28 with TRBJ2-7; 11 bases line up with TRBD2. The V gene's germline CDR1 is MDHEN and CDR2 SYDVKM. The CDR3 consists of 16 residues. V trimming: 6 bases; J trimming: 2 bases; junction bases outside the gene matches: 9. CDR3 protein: CASRSSLAGGTYEQYF. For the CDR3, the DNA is TGTGCCAGCAGGTCATCCTTAGCGGGAGGGACCTACGAGCAGTACTTC.

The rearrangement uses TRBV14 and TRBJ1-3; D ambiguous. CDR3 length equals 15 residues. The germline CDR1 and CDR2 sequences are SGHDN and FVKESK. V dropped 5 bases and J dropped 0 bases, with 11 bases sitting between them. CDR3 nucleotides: TGTGCCAGCAGCTACTCAGCGCCCTCTGGAAACACCATATATTTT. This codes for CASSYSAPSGNTIYF.

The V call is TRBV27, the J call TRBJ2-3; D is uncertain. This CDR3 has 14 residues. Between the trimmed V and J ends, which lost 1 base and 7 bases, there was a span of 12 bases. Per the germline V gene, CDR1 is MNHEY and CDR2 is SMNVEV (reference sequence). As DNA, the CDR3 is TGTGCCAGCAGTTTATTAGTACCGTCCAATACGCAGTATTTT. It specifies CASSLLVPSNTQYF.

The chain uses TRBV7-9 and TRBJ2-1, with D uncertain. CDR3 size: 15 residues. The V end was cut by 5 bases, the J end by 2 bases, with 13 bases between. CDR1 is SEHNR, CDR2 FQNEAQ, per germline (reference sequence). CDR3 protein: CASSPELLPYNEQFF. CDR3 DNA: TGTGCCAGCAGCCCAGAGCTCCTTCCCTACAATGAGCAGTTCTTC.

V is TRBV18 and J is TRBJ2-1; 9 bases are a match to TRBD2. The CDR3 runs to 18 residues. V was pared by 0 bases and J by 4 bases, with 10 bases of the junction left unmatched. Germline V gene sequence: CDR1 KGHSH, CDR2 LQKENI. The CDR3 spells CASSPPILAGPIYNEQFF. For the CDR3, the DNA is TGTGCCAGCTCACCACCAATCCTAGCGGGACCTATTTACAATGAGCAGTTCTTC.

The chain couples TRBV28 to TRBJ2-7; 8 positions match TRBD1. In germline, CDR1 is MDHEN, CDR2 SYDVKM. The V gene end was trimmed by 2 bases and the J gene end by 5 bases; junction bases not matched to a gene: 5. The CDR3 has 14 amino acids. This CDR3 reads CASSLIGTGDEQYF. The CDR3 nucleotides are TGTGCCAGCAGTTTAATAGGGACAGGTGACGAGCAGTACTTC.

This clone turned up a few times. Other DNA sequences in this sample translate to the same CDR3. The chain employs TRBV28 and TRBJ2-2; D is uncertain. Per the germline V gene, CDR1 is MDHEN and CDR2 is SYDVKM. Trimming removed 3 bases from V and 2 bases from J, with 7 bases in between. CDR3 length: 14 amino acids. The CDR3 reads CASSLGGNTGELFF. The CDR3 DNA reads TGTGCCAGCAGTTTGGGCGGTAACACCGGGGAGCTGTTTTTT.

The CDR3 region has the DNA TGCGCCAGCAGCTTGTTTGCGGGAACTTACAATGAGCAGTTCTTC. It translates to CASSLFAGTYNEQFF. The rearrangement uses TRBV5-1 and TRBJ2-1, with D possibly TRBD2 on 6 matching bases. CDR3 length: 15 residues. Germline lookup yields CDR1 SGHRS and CDR2 YFSETQ. Trimming left V 1 base short and J 4 bases short, with 12 bases between.

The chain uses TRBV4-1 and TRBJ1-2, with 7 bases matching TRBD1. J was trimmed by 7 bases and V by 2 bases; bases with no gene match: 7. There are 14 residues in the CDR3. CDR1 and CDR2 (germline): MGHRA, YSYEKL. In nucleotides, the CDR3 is TGCGCCAGCAGCCAACTCGGAGGGGGCTCTGGCTACACCTTC. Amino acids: CASSQLGGGSGYTF.

As DNA, the CDR3 is TGTGCCAGCAGTTACGGGGGAGGTGTCACTGAAGCTTTCTTT. Protein sequence: CASSYGGGVTEAFF. The chain combines TRBV6-5 with TRBJ1-1, with D possibly TRBD1 on 5 matching bases. This CDR3 region has 14 residues. Per the germline V gene, CDR1 is MNHEY and CDR2 is SVGAGI. The V end was cut by 2 bases, the J end by 4 bases, with 11 bases between.

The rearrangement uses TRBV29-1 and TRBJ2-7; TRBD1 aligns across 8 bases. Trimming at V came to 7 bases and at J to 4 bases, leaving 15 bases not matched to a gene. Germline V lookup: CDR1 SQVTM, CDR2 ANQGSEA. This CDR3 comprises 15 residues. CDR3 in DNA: TGCAGCGCAGTCTGGGCAGGGGGCGCAAAGTACGAGCAGTACTTC. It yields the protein CSAVWAGGAKYEQYF.

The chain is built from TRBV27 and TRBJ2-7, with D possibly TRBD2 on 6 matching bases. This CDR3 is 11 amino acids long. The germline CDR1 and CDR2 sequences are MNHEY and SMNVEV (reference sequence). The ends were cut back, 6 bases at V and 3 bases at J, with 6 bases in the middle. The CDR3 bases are TGTGCCAGCAGGGGACTCTACGAGCAGTACTTC. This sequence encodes CASRGLYEQYF.

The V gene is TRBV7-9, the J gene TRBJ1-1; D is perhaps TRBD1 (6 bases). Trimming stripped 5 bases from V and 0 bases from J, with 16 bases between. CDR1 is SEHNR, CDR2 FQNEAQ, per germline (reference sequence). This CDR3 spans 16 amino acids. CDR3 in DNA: TGTGCCAGCAGCCCCGGACAGTTTCCAATGAACACTGAAGCTTTCTTT. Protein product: CASSPGQFPMNTEAFF.

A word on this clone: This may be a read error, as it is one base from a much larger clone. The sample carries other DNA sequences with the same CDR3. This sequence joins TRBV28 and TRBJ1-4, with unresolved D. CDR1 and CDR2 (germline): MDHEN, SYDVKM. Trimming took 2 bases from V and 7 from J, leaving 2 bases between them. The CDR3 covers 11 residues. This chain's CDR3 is CASSLSEKLFF. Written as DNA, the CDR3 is TGTGCCAGCAGTTTAAGTGAAAAACTGTTTTTT.

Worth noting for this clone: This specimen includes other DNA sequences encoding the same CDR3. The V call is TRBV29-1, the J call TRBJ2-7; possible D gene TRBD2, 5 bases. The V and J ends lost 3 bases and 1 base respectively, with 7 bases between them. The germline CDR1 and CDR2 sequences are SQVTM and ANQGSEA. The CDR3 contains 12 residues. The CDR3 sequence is CSVEGESYEQYF. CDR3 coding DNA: TGCAGCGTTGAGGGAGAGTCCTACGAGCAGTACTTC.

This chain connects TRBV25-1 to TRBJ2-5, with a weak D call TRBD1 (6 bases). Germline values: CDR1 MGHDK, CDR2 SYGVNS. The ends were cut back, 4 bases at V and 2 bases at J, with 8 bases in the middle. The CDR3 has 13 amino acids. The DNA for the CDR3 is TGTGCCAGCAGTGGGACAGAACAAGAGACCCAGTACTTC. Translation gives CASSGTEQETQYF.

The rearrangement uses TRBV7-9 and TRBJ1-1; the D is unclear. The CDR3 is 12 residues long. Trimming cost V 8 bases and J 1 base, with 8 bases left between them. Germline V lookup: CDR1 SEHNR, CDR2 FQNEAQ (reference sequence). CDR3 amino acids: CASHQGNTEAFF. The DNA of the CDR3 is TGTGCCAGCCACCAAGGGAACACTGAAGCTTTCTTT.

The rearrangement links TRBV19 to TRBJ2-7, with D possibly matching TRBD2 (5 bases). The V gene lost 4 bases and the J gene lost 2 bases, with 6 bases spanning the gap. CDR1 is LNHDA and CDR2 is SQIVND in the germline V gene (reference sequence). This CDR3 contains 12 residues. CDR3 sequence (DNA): TGTGCCAGTAGTAACGGGGCCTACGAGCAGTACTTC. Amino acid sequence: CASSNGAYEQYF.

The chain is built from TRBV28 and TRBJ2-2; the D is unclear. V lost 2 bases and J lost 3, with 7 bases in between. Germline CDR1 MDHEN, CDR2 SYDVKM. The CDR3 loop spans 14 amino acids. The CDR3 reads CASSLDGYTGELFF. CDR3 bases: TGTGCCAGCAGTTTAGATGGGTACACCGGGGAGCTGTTTTTT.

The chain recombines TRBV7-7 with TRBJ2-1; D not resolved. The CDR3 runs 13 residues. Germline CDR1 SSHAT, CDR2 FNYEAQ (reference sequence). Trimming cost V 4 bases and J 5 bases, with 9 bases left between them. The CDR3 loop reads CASSSHIDNEQFF. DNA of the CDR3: TGTGCCAGCAGCTCGCACATCGACAATGAGCAGTTCTTC.

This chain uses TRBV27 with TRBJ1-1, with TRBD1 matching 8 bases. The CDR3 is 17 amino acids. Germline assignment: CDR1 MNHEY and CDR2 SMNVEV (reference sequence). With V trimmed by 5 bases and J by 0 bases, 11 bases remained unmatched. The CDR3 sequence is CASSHYLLTGVNTEAFF. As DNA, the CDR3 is TGTGCCAGCAGTCACTACTTATTGACAGGGGTGAACACTGAAGCTTTCTTT.

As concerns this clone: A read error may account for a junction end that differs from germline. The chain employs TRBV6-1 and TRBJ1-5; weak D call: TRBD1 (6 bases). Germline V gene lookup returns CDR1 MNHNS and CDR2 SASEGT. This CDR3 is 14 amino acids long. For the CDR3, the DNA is TGTGCCAGCACTGAAGGGGGTTTCAATCAGCCCCAGCATTTT. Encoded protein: CASTEGGFNQPQHF.

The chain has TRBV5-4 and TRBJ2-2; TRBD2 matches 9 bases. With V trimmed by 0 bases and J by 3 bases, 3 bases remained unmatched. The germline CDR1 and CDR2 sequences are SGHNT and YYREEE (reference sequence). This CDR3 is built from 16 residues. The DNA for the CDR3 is TGTGCCAGCAGCTTGGGACTAGCGGAGGACACCGGGGAGCTGTTTTTT. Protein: CASSLGLAEDTGELFF. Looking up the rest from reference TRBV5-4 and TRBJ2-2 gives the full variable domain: ETGVTQSPTHLIKTRGQQVTLRCSSQSGHNTVSWYQQALGQGPQFIFQYYREEENGRGNFPPRFSGLQFPNYSSELNVNALELDDSALYLCASSLGLAEDTGELFFGEGSRLTVL.

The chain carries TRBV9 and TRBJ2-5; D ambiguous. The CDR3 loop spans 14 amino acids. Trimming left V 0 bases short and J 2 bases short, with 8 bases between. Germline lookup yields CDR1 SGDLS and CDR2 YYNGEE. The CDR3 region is CASSVADGQETQYF. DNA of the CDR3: TGTGCCAGCAGCGTAGCGGACGGTCAAGAGACCCAGTACTTC.

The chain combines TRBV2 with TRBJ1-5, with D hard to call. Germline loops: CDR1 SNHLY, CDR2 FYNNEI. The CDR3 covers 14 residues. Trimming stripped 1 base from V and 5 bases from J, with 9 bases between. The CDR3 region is CASSEGGLHQPQHF. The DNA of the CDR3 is TGTGCCAGCAGTGAAGGAGGGTTACATCAGCCCCAGCATTTT.

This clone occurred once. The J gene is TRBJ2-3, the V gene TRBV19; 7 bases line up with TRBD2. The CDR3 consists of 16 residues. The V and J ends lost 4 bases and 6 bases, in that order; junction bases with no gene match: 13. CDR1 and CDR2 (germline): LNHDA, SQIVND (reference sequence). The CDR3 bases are TGTGCCAGTAGTAAGGCCAGCGGGATCTCTTGGGATACGCAGTATTTT. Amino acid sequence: CASSKASGISWDTQYF.

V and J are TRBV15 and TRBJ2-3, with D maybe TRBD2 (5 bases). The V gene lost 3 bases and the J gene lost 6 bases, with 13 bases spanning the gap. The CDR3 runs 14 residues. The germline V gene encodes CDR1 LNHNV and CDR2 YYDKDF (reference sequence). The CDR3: CATSSVLASDTQYF. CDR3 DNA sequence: TGTGCCACCAGCAGTGTCCTAGCTTCCGATACGCAGTATTTT.

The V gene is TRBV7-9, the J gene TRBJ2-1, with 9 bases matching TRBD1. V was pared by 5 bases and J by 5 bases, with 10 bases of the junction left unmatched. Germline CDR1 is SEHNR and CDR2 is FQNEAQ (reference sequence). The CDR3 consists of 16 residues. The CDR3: CASSPAGQGYHNEQFF. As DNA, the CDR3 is TGTGCCAGCAGCCCCGCGGGACAGGGATATCACAATGAGCAGTTCTTC.

The DNA for the CDR3 is TGTGCCAGCAGCCAAGATACCGGGAGGGGAGAGACCCAGTACTTC. Residues: CASSQDTGRGETQYF. The chain employs TRBV4-2 and TRBJ2-5; TRBD2 agrees at 8 bases. The J segment lost 4 bases and the V segment lost 0 bases, leaving 4 bases of the junction unmatched. The germline V gene encodes CDR1 LGHNA and CDR2 YNFKEQ. The CDR3 sequence is 15 residues long.

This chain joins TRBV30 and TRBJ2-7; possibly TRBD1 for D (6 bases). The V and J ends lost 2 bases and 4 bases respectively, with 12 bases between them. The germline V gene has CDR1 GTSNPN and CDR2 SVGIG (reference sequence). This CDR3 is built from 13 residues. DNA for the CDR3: TGTGCCTGGAGTCCCACAGGGTTGTACGAGCAGTACTTC. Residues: CAWSPTGLYEQYF.

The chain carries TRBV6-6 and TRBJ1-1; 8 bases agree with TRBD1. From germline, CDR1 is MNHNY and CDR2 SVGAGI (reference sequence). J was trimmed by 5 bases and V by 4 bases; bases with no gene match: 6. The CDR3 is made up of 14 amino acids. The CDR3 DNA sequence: TGTGCCAGCAGTTCCACGGACAGGGCAACTGAAGCTTTCTTT. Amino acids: CASSSTDRATEAFF.